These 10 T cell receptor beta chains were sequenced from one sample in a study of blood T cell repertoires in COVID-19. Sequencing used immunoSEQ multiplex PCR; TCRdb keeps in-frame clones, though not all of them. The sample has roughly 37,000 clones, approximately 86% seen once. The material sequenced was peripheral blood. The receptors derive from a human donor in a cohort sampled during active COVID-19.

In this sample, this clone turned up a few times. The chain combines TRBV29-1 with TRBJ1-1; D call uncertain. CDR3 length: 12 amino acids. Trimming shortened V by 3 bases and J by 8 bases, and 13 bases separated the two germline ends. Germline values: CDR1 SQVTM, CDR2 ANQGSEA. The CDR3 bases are TGCAGCGTTGAGTGGAGCCTCCGGGAAGCTTTCTTT. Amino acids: CSVEWSLREAFF.

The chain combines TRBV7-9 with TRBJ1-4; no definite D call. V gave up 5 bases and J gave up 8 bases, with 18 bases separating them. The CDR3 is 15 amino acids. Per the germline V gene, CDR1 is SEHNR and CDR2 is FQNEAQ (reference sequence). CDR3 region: CASSVGSGGGEKLFF. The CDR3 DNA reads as TGTGCCAGCAGCGTAGGCAGCGGCGGAGGGGAAAAACTGTTTTTT.

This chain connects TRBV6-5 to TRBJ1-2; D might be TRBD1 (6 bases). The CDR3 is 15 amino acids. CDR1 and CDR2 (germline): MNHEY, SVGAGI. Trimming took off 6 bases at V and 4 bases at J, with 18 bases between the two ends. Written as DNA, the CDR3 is TGTGCCAGCAGCCCCACAGCAGGGGCGATCTATGGCTACACCTTC. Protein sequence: CASSPTAGAIYGYTF.

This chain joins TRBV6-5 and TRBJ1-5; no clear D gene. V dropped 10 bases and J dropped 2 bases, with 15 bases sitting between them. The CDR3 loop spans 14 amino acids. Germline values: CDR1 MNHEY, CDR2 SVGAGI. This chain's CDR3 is CATGLSIGNQPQHF. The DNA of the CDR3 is TGTGCCACCGGACTGAGTATCGGCAATCAGCCCCAGCATTTT.

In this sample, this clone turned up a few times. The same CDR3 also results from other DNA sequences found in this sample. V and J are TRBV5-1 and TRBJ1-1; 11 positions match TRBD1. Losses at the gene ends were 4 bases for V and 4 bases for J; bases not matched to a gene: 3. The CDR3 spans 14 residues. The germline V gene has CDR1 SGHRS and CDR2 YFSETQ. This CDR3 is CASSTGTGGTEAFF. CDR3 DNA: TGCGCCAGCAGCACCGGGACAGGGGGCACTGAAGCTTTCTTT.

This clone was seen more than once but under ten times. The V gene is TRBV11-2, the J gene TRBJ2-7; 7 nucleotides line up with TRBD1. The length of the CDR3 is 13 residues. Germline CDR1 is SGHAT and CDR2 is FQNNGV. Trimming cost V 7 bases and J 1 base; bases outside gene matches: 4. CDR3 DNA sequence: TGTGCCAGCACTCGGGACAGATCCTACGAGCAGTACTTC. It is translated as CASTRDRSYEQYF.

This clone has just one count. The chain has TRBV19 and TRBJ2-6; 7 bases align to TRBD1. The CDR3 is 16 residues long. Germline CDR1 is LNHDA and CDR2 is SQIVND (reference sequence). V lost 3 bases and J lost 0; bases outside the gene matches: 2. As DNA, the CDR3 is TGTGCCAGTAGTATGGGACAGTACTCTGGGGCCAACGTCCTGACTTTC. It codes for CASSMGQYSGANVLTF. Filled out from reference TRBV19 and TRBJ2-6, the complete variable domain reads DGGITQSPKYLFRKEGQNVTLSCEQNLNHDAMYWYRQDPGQGLRLIYYSQIVNDFQKGDIAEGYSVSREKKESFPLTVTSAQKNPTAFYLCASSMGQYSGANVLTFGAGSRLTVL.

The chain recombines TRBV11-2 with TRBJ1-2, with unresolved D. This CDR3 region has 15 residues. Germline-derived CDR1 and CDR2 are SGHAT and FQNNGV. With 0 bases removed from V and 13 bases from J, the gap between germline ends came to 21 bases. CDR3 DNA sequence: TGTGCCAGCAGCTTAGATCTCAGGTCCCCGAATGGTTTCACCTTC. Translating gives CASSLDLRSPNGFTF.

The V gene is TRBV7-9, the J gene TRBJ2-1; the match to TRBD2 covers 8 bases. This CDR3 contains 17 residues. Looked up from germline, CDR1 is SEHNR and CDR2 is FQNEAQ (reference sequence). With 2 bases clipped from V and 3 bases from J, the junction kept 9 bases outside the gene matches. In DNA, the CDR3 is TGTGCCAGCAGCTTATCCGAAAGCGGGGGCTACTACAATGAGCAGTTCTTC. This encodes CASSLSESGGYYNEQFF.

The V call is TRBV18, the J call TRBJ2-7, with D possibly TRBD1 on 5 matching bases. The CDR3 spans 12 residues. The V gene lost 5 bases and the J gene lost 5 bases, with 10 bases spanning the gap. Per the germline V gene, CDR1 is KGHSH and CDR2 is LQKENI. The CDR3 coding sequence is TGTGCCAGCTCAACCCAGGGTAACGAGCAGTACTTC. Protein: CASSTQGNEQYF.